The clone carrying this T cell receptor beta chain has only a few counts. Antigen specificity is unknown. The PCR used 60 Vbeta and 13 Jbeta primers. The method was immunoSEQ multiplex PCR; TCRdb's version includes in-frame clones alone and lacks a portion of them. This table has roughly 130,000 clones, around 70% appearing once. This record belongs to a study of cytomegalovirus exposure and HLA in healthy donors. Across the study: Early released data had roughly 81 million unique TCRs, all coming from HLA-typed donors.

Study-wide findings and caveats: Researchers reported in a later analysis that common viral pathogens appeared linked to several top clusters. According to reports, the classifier identified cytomegalovirus status with high specificity and sensitivity. Later analysis showed most CMV-associated TCR beta chains appearing HLA-restricted.

Germline CDR1 SGHVS, CDR2 FQNEAQ. V dropped 5 bases and J dropped 7; count of bases not matched to a gene: 9. This CDR3 comprises 16 residues. The chain uses TRBV7-8 and TRBJ2-3; 13 positions match TRBD2. The TCR comes from a young man in good health and CMV-seropositive. The specimen sequenced was PBMCs. Here the CDR3 reads CASSPRTSGSRNTQYF. In DNA, the CDR3 is TGTGCCAGCAGCCCCCGGACTAGCGGGAGTAGGAATACGCAGTATTTT.